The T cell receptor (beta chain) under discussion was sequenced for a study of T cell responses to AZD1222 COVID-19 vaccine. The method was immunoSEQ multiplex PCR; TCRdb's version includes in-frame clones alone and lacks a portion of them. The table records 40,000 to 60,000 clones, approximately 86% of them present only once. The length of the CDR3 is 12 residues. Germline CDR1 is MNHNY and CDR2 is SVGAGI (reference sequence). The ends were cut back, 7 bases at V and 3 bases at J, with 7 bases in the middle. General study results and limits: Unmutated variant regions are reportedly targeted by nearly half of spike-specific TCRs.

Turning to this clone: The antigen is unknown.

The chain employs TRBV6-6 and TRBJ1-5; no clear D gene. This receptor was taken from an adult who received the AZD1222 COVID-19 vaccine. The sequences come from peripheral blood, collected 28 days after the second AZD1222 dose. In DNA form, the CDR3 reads TGTGCCAGCACCGAATACAATCAGCCCCAGCATTTT. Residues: CASTEYNQPQHF.